The rows below give T cell receptor beta chains drawn from one sample of a study of response to subunit inactivated influenza vaccine. From the RT-PCR reads, TCRdb called clonotypes with MiXCR, one entry per CDR3 protein. In the table there are almost 250,000 distinct CDR3 sequences, 12% of which are singletons. The sequences come from non-naive T cells sorted from PBMCs, collected approximately 15 days before vaccination. The receptors stem from a man in his forties or fifties who received an inactivated influenza vaccine. The CDR3 runs from the conserved cysteine through the conserved F or W. A D gene is named only where the DNA matches it firmly. Clone size is not always given. Where it is, it says once, few, many or a class for expanded clones.

D gene	V gene	clone size	J gene	CDR3 DNA	CDR3 protein
.	TRBV12-3/TRBV12-4	.	TRBJ2-5	TGTGCCTGCAGATCCACAGGGTCGGAGACCCAGTACTTC	CACRSTGSETQYF
TRBD1	TRBV7-2	.	TRBJ2-1	TGTGCCAGCAGCCGCGACAGGGGAGGGCAGTTCTTC	CASSRDRGGQFF
TRBD1	TRBV5-1	medium-sized	TRBJ2-5	TGCGCCAGCAGCACGGGACAGGGGAGAGGGGAGACCCAGTACTTC	CASSTGQGRGETQYF
.	TRBV2	.	TRBJ1-2	TGTGCCAGCAGCGCCCTCGGTGGCTACACCTTC	CASSALGGYTF
TRBD1	TRBV4-2	few	TRBJ2-5	TGTGCCAGCAGCCAAGTTACAGGGGAGGAGACCCAGTACTTC	CASSQVTGEETQYF
TRBD1	TRBV12-3/TRBV12-4	.	TRBJ1-2	TGTGCCAGCAGTCCGGACAGGGCCCAAGGCTACACCTTC	CASSPDRAQGYTF
.	TRBV20-1	many	TRBJ1-6	TGCAGTGCTAGAGGGTGGGGACCCTATAATTCACCCCTCCACTTT	CSARGWGPYNSPLHF
.	TRBV5-1	.	TRBJ1-6	TGCGCCAGCAGCTTGGAAGGAGCTCTGAATTCACCCCTCCACTTT	CASSLEGALNSPLHF
TRBD1	TRBV29-1	many	TRBJ2-1	TGCAGCGCCGAACGTGGGACAGGGCTCAATGAGCAGTTCTTC	CSAERGTGLNEQFF
.	TRBV7-2	.	TRBJ2-7	TGTGCCAGCAGCTTGGGGTTGCGGGTCTACGAGCAGTACTTC	CASSLGLRVYEQYF
.	TRBV30	few	TRBJ2-2	TGTGCCTGGACAGTGGCGAACACCGGGGAGCTGTTTTTT	CAWTVANTGELFF
.	TRBV11-2	few	TRBJ1-1	TGTGCCAGCAGCACCCGGGGGGGGGCGACTGAAGCTTTCTTT	CASSTRGGATEAFF
TRBD2	TRBV5-5	few	TRBJ2-2	TGTGCCAGCAGCTTGAGTTGGCTAGCGGGGGCCACCGGGGAGCTGTTTTTT	CASSLSWLAGATGELFF
.	TRBV6-2/TRBV6-3	.	TRBJ1-2	TGTGCCAGCAGGCCTGGCAGGGACCGGGGAGGCTACACCTTC	CASRPGRDRGGYTF
TRBD1	TRBV28	.	TRBJ2-7	TGTGCTACGGGACAGGTCTACGAGCAGTACTTC	CATGQVYEQYF
.	TRBV6-2/TRBV6-3	.	TRBJ1-1	TGTGCCAGCAGGAAAAGTATAGGGGAACGAAGTGAAGCTTTCTTT	CASRKSIGERSEAFF
.	TRBV20-1	few	TRBJ2-7	TGCAGTACGCTGCAGGGAACCGGGTACGAGCAGTACTTC	CSTLQGTGYEQYF
.	TRBV5-1	.	TRBJ2-7	TGCGCCAGCAGCTTCGGATCAGGCGCCTACGACCAGTACTTC	CASSFGSGAYDQYF
TRBD1	TRBV6-1	few	TRBJ2-2	TGTGCCAGCAGACAACAGGGGGCAAGGAACACCGGGGAGCTGTTTTTT	CASRQQGARNTGELFF
.	TRBV20-1	many	TRBJ2-3	TGCAGTGCTAGGGGGATGACAGATACGCAGTATTTT	CSARGMTDTQYF
TRBD2	TRBV24-1	few	TRBJ2-2	TGTGCCACCAGTGATACCGAAAGGACTAGCTTCGCCGGGGAGCTGTTTTTT	CATSDTERTSFAGELFF
TRBD1	TRBV10-1	few	TRBJ1-6	TGCGCCAGCAGCGCCGGGACAGGGTCATCACCCCTCCACTTT	CASSAGTGSSPLHF
.	TRBV10-3	.	TRBJ2-3	TGTGCCATCAGATACACAGATACGCAGTATTTT	CAIRYTDTQYF
.	TRBV20-1	many	TRBJ2-7	TGCAGTGCGGAATTTGCCCCGTACGAGCAGTACTTC	CSAEFAPYEQYF
.	TRBV7-9	few	TRBJ1-1	TGTGCCAGCAGCCGACCCAGGGTGACTGAAGCTTTCTTT	CASSRPRVTEAFF
TRBD1	TRBV12-3/TRBV12-4	many	TRBJ2-1	TGTGCCAGCACCGAGGGGGCAGCCTACAATGAGCAGTTCTTC	CASTEGAAYNEQFF
.	TRBV5-6	few	TRBJ1-5	TGTGCCAGCAGCTTGGCCGCGGGTAATAGCAATCAGCCCCAGCATTTT	CASSLAAGNSNQPQHF
.	TRBV6-5	.	TRBJ1-4	TGTGCCAGCAGTAACCGACAGGCAACTAATGAAAAACTGTTTTTT	CASSNRQATNEKLFF
.	TRBV4-2	many	TRBJ1-1	TGTGCCAGCAGCCAGAACCTCTGGGGGGATGCTTTCTTT	CASSQNLWGDAFF
.	TRBV5-1	few	TRBJ2-3	TGCGCCAGCAGCGTCCCGGGAGGCACAGATACGCAGTATTTT	CASSVPGGTDTQYF
.	TRBV6-1	.	TRBJ2-7	TGTGCCAGCAGGGCACGAGGCCCGGTCTACGAGCAGTACTTC	CASRARGPVYEQYF
.	TRBV7-9	.	TRBJ2-2	TGTGCCAGCAGCTTCTCCAGGGGAACCGGGGAGCTGTTTTTT	CASSFSRGTGELFF
TRBD1	TRBV12-3/TRBV12-4	few	TRBJ1-1	TGTGCCAGCAGTTTACCCCGACAGGGGAGGCAAGCTTTCTTT	CASSLPRQGRQAFF
.	TRBV30	few	TRBJ2-5	TGTGCCTGGAGTGTATACGGGAGCAGGGAGACCCAGTACTTC	CAWSVYGSRETQYF
TRBD2	TRBV28	.	TRBJ2-7	TGTGCCAGCAGCACCCCAGGACTAGCGGGAGGCTCGGCTCTCTACGAGCAGTACTTC	CASSTPGLAGGSALYEQYF
TRBD2	TRBV20-1	.	TRBJ2-7	TGCAGTGCGAGGGTGGCTAAGACTAGCGGGAGTGACTACGAGCAGTACTTC	CSARVAKTSGSDYEQYF
.	TRBV4-3	many	TRBJ1-3	TGCGCCAGCAGCCAAGATTTAGTCCGGGGAAGCGACTCTGGAAACACCATATATTTT	CASSQDLVRGSDSGNTIYF
.	TRBV27	.	TRBJ2-5	TGTGCCAGCAGTTCGATGGGACGGCAAGAGACCCAGTACTTC	CASSSMGRQETQYF
TRBD1	TRBV2	.	TRBJ2-4	TGTGCCAGCAGTAGGACAGGGGGGCTCTTTGGAAACATTCAGTACTTC	CASSRTGGLFGNIQYF
TRBD1	TRBV4-2	many	TRBJ1-1	TGTGCCAGCAGCCAAGAGGCCGGGACAGGGGGGACAGCTTTCTTT	CASSQEAGTGGTAFF
.	TRBV7-2	.	TRBJ1-1	TGTGCCAGCAGCTTAGTGGGGGGCCGGTACACTGAAGCTTTCTTT	CASSLVGGRYTEAFF
.	TRBV2	.	TRBJ2-7	TGTGCCAGCACTGGGACGCTAAGGGGCGAGCAGTACTTC	CASTGTLRGEQYF
TRBD1	TRBV29-1	many	TRBJ1-2	TGCAGCGTTGAAGTGCGACAGGGCCGGGGCTACACCTTC	CSVEVRQGRGYTF
.	TRBV20-1	many	TRBJ1-2	TGCAGTGCTCCTGAGCCAAACCGGACAGTATCCTATGGCTACACCTTC	CSAPEPNRTVSYGYTF
.	TRBV5-1	.	TRBJ1-2	TGCGCCAGCAGCTTCATAACAGGGTACTATGGCTACACCTTC	CASSFITGYYGYTF
TRBD2	TRBV5-1	few	TRBJ2-7	TGCGCCAGCAGCCCCGGGGGAGGGAGCGGGGCCTACGAGCAGTACTTC	CASSPGGGSGAYEQYF
.	TRBV4-2	few	TRBJ2-1	TGTGCCAGCAGCCAAGATCCCTCCGCTAGCGATGAGCAGTTCTTC	CASSQDPSASDEQFF
.	TRBV19	few	TRBJ2-7	TGTGCCAGTAGATTGGGGCATAATATAAACTACGAGCAGTACTTC	CASRLGHNINYEQYF
.	TRBV9	few	TRBJ2-7	TGTGCCAGCAGCGTAGCTCCAAATTCCTACGAGCAGTACTTC	CASSVAPNSYEQYF
.	TRBV29-1	many	TRBJ1-2	TGCAGCGCAGACCGGGACGGATATGGCTACACCTTC	CSADRDGYGYTF
TRBD2	TRBV7-9	few	TRBJ2-1	TGTGCCAGCAGCCCGCGGACTAGCCACTCCTACAATGAGCAGTTCTTC	CASSPRTSHSYNEQFF
TRBD2	TRBV5-4	.	TRBJ2-1	TGTGCCAGCAGCTTGGCACTAGCGGGGGCCCCTGTCCCCCCGTACAATGAGCAGTTCTTC	CASSLALAGAPVPPYNEQFF
TRBD1	TRBV29-1	many	TRBJ2-3	TGCAGCGTTGGGATCTCGGGACAGGGCACAGATACGCAGTATTTT	CSVGISGQGTDTQYF
TRBD1	TRBV28	few	TRBJ2-7	TGTGCCAGCAGTTCCAGACAGGGGGCGTTGCGGTTCTACGAGCAGTACTTC	CASSSRQGALRFYEQYF
TRBD1	TRBV7-9	few	TRBJ2-7	TGTGCCAGCAGCTTAGGGACAGGGGGGACCTACGAGCAGTACTTC	CASSLGTGGTYEQYF
.	TRBV7-2	few	TRBJ2-6	TGTGCCAGCAGCCCGTGGGTCTCTGGGGCCAACGTCCTGACTTTC	CASSPWVSGANVLTF
TRBD1	TRBV29-1	few	TRBJ1-1	TGCAGCGGTCGACAGGGAGGGAACACTGAAGCTTTCTTT	CSGRQGGNTEAFF
TRBD1	TRBV10-3	few	TRBJ2-1	TGTGCCATCAGTACAGGGGCCAATGAGCAGTTCTTC	CAISTGANEQFF